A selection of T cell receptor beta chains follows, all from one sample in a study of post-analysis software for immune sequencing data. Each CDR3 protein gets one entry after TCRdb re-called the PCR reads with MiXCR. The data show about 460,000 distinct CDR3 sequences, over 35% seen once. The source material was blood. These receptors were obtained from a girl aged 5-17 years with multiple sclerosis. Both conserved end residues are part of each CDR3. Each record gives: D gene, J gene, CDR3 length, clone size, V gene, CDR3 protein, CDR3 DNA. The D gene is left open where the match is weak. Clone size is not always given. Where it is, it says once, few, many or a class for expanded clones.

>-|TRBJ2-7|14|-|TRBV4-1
CASSPLRFSYEQYF
TGCGCCAGCAGCCCTCTCAGGTTCTCCTACGAGCAGTACTTC
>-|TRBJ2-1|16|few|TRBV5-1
CASSSTGTHRYNEQFF
TGCGCCAGCAGCTCAACCGGGACTCACCGATACAATGAGCAGTTCTTC
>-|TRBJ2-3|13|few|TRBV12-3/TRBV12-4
CASGPGTPDTQYF
TGTGCCAGCGGTCCCGGGACCCCCGATACGCAGTATTTT
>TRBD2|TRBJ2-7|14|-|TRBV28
CASSPSGRTDEQYF
TGTGCCAGCAGTCCGAGCGGGAGAACTGACGAGCAGTACTTC
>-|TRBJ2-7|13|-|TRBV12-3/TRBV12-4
CASSFGTDAEQYF
TGTGCCAGCAGTTTTGGGACCGACGCCGAGCAGTACTTC
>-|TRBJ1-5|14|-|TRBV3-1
CASSQDFGNQPQHF
TGTGCCAGCAGCCAAGATTTTGGCAATCAGCCCCAGCATTTT
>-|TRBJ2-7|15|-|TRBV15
CATSREKVGHYEQYF
TGTGCCACCAGCAGAGAAAAGGTGGGCCACTACGAGCAGTACTTC
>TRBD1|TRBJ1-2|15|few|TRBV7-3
CASSSTGDPSYGYTF
TGTGCCAGCAGCTCCACAGGGGACCCTTCATATGGCTACACCTTC
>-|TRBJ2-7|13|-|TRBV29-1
CSVSDFGSYEQYF
TGCAGCGTTTCCGACTTTGGGTCCTACGAGCAGTACTTC
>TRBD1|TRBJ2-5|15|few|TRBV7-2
CASSLRGQVRGTQYF
TGTGCCAGCAGCTTAAGGGGACAGGTCCGTGGGACCCAGTACTTC
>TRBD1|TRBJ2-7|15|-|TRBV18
CASSPARQGPYEQYF
TGTGCCAGCTCACCCGCAAGACAGGGACCCTACGAGCAGTACTTC
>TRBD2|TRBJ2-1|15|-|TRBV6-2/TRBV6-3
CASSYSAGEHNEQFF
TGTGCCAGCAGTTACTCAGCGGGAGAGCACAATGAGCAGTTCTTC
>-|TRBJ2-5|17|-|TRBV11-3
CASSRLGKEQGGKTQYF
TGTGCCAGCAGCCGACTCGGGAAAGAACAGGGTGGAAAGACCCAGTACTTC
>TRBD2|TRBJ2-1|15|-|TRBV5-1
CASSLGSGRAHEQFF
TGCGCCAGCAGCTTGGGTAGCGGGAGGGCCCATGAGCAGTTCTTC
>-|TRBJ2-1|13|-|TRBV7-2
CASSLDRVNERFF
TGTGCCAGCAGCTTAGACAGGGTCAATGAGCGGTTCTTC
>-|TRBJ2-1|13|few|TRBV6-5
CASGVGSYNEQFF
TGTGCCAGCGGGGTAGGATCCTACAATGAGCAGTTCTTC
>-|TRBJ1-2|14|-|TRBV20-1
CSATRLGGAYGYTF
TGCAGTGCTACCCGACTGGGGGGGGCTTATGGCTACACCTTC
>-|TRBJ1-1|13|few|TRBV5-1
CASRAGSNTEAFF
TGCGCCAGCAGAGCCGGGTCGAACACTGAAGCTTTCTTT
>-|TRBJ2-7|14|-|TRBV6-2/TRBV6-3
CASSYGSRVYEQYF
TGTGCCAGCAGTTACGGATCCCGTGTGTACGAGCAGTACTTC
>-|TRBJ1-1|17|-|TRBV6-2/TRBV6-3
CASSYGAGPADWTEAFF
TGTGCCAGCAGTTACGGGGCAGGTCCCGCGGATTGGACTGAAGCTTTCTTT
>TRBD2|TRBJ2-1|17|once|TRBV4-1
CASSHHLAGGPIREQFF
TGCGCCAGCAGCCACCATTTAGCGGGAGGGCCGATCAGAGAGCAGTTCTTC
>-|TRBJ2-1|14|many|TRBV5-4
CASSLSTGDNEQFF
TGTGCCAGCAGCCTTTCTACAGGAGACAATGAGCAGTTCTTC
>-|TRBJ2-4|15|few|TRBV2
CASSAQGGFENIQYF
TGTGCCAGCAGCGCACAGGGTGGGTTCGAAAACATTCAGTACTTC
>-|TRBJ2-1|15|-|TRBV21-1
CASRDPGTSYNEQFF
TGTGCCAGCAGGGATCCTGGGACCTCTTACAATGAGCAGTTCTTC
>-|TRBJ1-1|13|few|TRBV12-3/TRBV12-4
CASSFSGNTEAFF
TGTGCCAGCAGTTTTTCAGGGAACACTGAAGCTTTCTTT
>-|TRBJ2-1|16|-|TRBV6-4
CASSESPGLPSNEQFF
TGTGCCAGCAGTGAGTCCCCTGGACTCCCTTCCAATGAGCAGTTCTTC
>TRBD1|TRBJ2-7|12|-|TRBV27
CASSGQGGKQYF
TGTGCCAGCAGTGGACAGGGTGGTAAGCAGTACTTC
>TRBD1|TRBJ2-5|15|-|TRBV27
CASRFSGGRGETQYF
TGTGCCAGCAGATTCTCAGGGGGCCGAGGGGAGACCCAGTACTTC
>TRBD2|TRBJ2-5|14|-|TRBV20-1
CSATAGGPGETQYF
TGCAGTGCTACAGCGGGAGGGCCGGGGGAGACCCAGTACTTC
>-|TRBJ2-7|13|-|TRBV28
CASSLSADYEQYF
TGTGCCAGCAGTTTATCGGCAGACTACGAGCAGTACTTC
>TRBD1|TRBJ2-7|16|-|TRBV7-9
CASSLSGTGGKYEQYF
TGTGCCAGCAGCCTATCCGGGACAGGGGGCAAATACGAGCAGTACTTC
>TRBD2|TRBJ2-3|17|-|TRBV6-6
CASSYPRLAGGPDTQYF
TGTGCCAGCAGTTACCCTCGACTAGCGGGTGGGCCAGATACGCAGTATTTT
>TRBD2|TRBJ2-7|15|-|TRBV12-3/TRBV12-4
CASSFRLAGAYEQYF
TGTGCCAGCAGTTTTAGACTAGCGGGGGCATACGAGCAGTACTTC
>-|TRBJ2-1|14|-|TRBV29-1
CSVEGTELDNEQFF
TGCAGCGTTGAAGGGACAGAGTTAGACAATGAGCAGTTCTTC
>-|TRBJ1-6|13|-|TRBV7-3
CANSSGLNSPLHF
TGTGCCAACAGCTCAGGGTTGAATTCACCCCTCCACTTT
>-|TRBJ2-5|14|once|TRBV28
CASSFEGGEETQYF
TGTGCCAGCAGTTTCGAGGGCGGGGAAGAGACCCAGTACTTC
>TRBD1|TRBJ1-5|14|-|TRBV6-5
CASSYSTGWQPQHF
TGTGCCAGCAGTTACTCGACAGGGTGGCAGCCCCAGCATTTT
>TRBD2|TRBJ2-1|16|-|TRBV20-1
CSAQRYGTSLHNEQFF
TGCAGTGCTCAGAGGTATGGGACTAGCCTCCACAATGAGCAGTTCTTC
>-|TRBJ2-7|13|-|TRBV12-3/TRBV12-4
CASKRDNYYEQYF
TGTGCCAGCAAGAGGGACAACTACTACGAGCAGTACTTC
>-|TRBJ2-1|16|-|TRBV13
CASSLASVSSYNEQFF
TGTGCCAGCAGCTTAGCGTCGGTTAGCTCCTACAATGAGCAGTTCTTC